The 15 T cell receptor beta chains in this list originate from one sample, sequenced in a study of cytomegalovirus exposure and HLA in healthy donors. Both 60 Vbeta primers and 13 Jbeta primers went into the PCR. TCRdb keeps only in-frame clones here, not all; method: immunoSEQ multiplex PCR. This table has some 150,000 clones, around 81% appearing once. The material sequenced was PBMCs. The origin of the receptors is a man aged 35-49 years in good health and CMV-seropositive.

The chain has TRBV14 and TRBJ1-2; TRBD1 matches 7 bases. Germline CDR1 SGHDN, CDR2 FVKESK. The junction had 14 bases not matched to a gene; V was cut back by 3 bases and J by 4 bases. The CDR3 extends over 17 amino acids. The DNA for the CDR3 is TGTGCCAGCAGCCAGACAGGGAGGTCTTCGAGTGGCTATGGCTACACCTTC. This codes for CASSQTGRSSSGYGYTF.

V and J are TRBV30 and TRBJ2-3, with D possibly being TRBD1 (6 bases). This CDR3 has 15 amino acids. The ends were cut back, 5 bases at V and 2 bases at J, with 17 bases in the middle. Looked up from germline, CDR1 is GTSNPN and CDR2 is SVGIG (reference sequence). The CDR3 nucleotides are TGTGCCTGGTCCGGGACACCGGTTTTCACAGATACGCAGTATTTT. Translation: CAWSGTPVFTDTQYF.

The chain employs TRBV5-8 and TRBJ2-7, with 7 bases identical to TRBD2. CDR1 is SGHTS and CDR2 is YDEGEE in the germline V gene. CDR3 length: 14 residues. V shed 5 bases and J 2 bases; nucleotides not matched to a gene: 7. This chain's CDR3 is CASRRSGMAYEQYF. DNA for the CDR3: TGTGCCAGCAGACGGAGCGGGATGGCCTACGAGCAGTACTTC.

The rearrangement links TRBV5-4 to TRBJ1-2; no firm D call. The V and J ends lost 0 bases and 2 bases respectively, with 5 bases between them. This CDR3 spans 13 amino acids. Germline CDR1 reads SGHNT; CDR2 reads YYREEE (reference sequence). The CDR3 DNA is TGTGCCAGCAGCTTGGCCAGAAACTATGGCTACACCTTC. Protein product: CASSLARNYGYTF.

The V and J genes are TRBV7-9 and TRBJ2-1, with TRBD2 identical over 13 bases. The ends lost 5 bases at V and 2 bases at J; junction bases unmatched: 6. CDR1 is SEHNR, CDR2 FQNEAQ, per germline (reference sequence). The CDR3 has 17 residues. The CDR3 protein is CASSTSGLAGAYNEQFF. In DNA, the CDR3 is TGTGCCAGCAGCACGTCCGGACTAGCGGGAGCCTACAATGAGCAGTTCTTC.

V is TRBV10-3 and J is TRBJ1-1; D unresolved. The CDR3 spans 12 residues. CDR1 ENHRY and CDR2 SYGVKD come from the germline V gene. Trimming removed 7 bases at V and 7 bases at J, with 13 bases between. The CDR3 DNA is TGTGCCATCATGCCCGGTAGAGGTGAAGCTTTCTTT. It is translated as CAIMPGRGEAFF.

This rearrangement joins TRBV27 to TRBJ2-1; TRBD1 might be the D (6 bases). V lost 4 bases to trimming and J lost 1 base, with 17 bases between them. There are 17 residues in the CDR3. Germline V gene lookup returns CDR1 MNHEY and CDR2 SMNVEV (reference sequence). CDR3 residues: CASSYRGRGTSYNEQFF. CDR3 DNA: TGTGCCAGCAGTTATCGAGGCAGGGGCACTTCCTACAATGAGCAGTTCTTC.

J is TRBJ2-2 and V is TRBV6-6; tentatively, D is TRBD2 (6 bases). Trimming stripped 0 bases from V and 4 bases from J, with 12 bases between. There are 16 residues in the CDR3. Germline lookup yields CDR1 MNHNY and CDR2 SVGAGI (reference sequence). CDR3 coding DNA: TGTGCCAGCAGTTACTCGGGAGGTGTCCTCACCGGGGAGCTGTTTTTT. As protein: CASSYSGGVLTGELFF.

This chain uses TRBV4-3 with TRBJ2-1, with a weak D call TRBD2 (5 bases). The CDR3 spans 15 residues. Deletions cut 4 bases from V and 1 base from J, with 11 bases between. The germline V gene has CDR1 LGHNA and CDR2 YSLEER. CDR3 loop: CASSPRPGSYNEQFF. As DNA, the CDR3 is TGCGCCAGCAGCCCACGTCCGGGGTCCTACAATGAGCAGTTCTTC.

In its sample, this clone was seen a few times. This chain joins TRBV6-6 and TRBJ2-7; D ambiguous. V lost 5 bases to trimming and J lost 1 base, with 6 bases between them. Germline CDR1 and CDR2: MNHNY and SVGAGI (reference sequence). This CDR3 comprises 12 residues. The CDR3 loop is CASSLVSYEQYF. The CDR3 coding sequence is TGTGCCAGCAGTCTCGTATCCTACGAGCAGTACTTC.

This chain joins TRBV19 and TRBJ1-5; no reliable D call. The CDR3 length is 16 residues. V lost 6 bases to trimming and J lost 2 bases, with 17 bases between them. Germline CDR1 and CDR2: LNHDA and SQIVND (reference sequence). In DNA, the CDR3 is TGTGCCAGTAGCAAGACGGGAGCTGGGGGCAATCAGCCCCAGCATTTT. It is translated as CASSKTGAGGNQPQHF.

The J gene is TRBJ1-6, the V gene TRBV29-1; D is possibly TRBD1 (5 bases). Germline-derived CDR1 and CDR2 are SQVTM and ANQGSEA. The CDR3 runs 13 residues. V was clipped by 4 bases and J by 6 bases, with 10 bases between them. CDR3 sequence reads: CSVGEGANSPLHF. Written as DNA, the CDR3 is TGCAGCGTTGGGGAAGGGGCTAATTCACCCCTCCACTTT. The complete variable domain, with remaining parts taken from reference TRBV29-1 and TRBJ1-6, reads SAVISQKPSRDICQRGTSLTIQCQVDSQVTMMFWYRQQPGQSLTLIATANQGSEATYESGFVIDKFPISRPNLTFSTLTVSNMSPEDSSIYLCSVGEGANSPLHFGNGTRLTVT.

J is TRBJ2-2 and V is TRBV7-9, with D unresolved. Germline CDR1 reads SEHNR; CDR2 reads FQNEAQ (reference sequence). This CDR3 has 14 residues. Between the trimmed V and J ends, which lost 2 bases and 5 bases, there was a span of 9 bases. The CDR3 bases are TGTGCCAGCAGCTTATTCTCGAGAACCGGGGAGCTGTTTTTT. It encodes CASSLFSRTGELFF.

The rearrangement uses TRBV5-1 and TRBJ2-5, with 8 bases identical to TRBD1. The CDR3 runs 16 residues. Per the germline V gene, CDR1 is SGHRS and CDR2 is YFSETQ. Trimming at V came to 4 bases and at J to 1 base, leaving 9 bases not matched to a gene. The CDR3 DNA reads TGCGCCAGCAGCCTGTGGACAGGGACGGGCCAAGAGACCCAGTACTTC. Residues: CASSLWTGTGQETQYF. The entire variable domain, with the rest obtained from reference TRBV5-1 and TRBJ2-5, is as follows: KAGVTQTPRYLIKTRGQQVTLSCSPISGHRSVSWYQQTPGQGLQFLFEYFSETQRNKGNFPGRFSGRQFSNSRSEMNVSTLELGDSALYLCASSLWTGTGQETQYFGPGTRLLVL.

The chain recombines TRBV6-6 with TRBJ2-1; 10 bases match TRBD2. The germline CDR1 and CDR2 sequences are MNHNY and SVGAGI (reference sequence). CDR3 length: 15 amino acids. The trim removed 6 bases at V and 7 bases at J, leaving 9 bases unmatched. CDR3 DNA: TGTGCCAGCAGGATTAGCGGGAGGACTGGGAATGAGCAGTTCTTC. Encoded protein: CASRISGRTGNEQFF.